This passage covers 13 T cell receptor beta chains from one sample sequenced in a study of response to subunit inactivated influenza vaccine. TCRdb re-analysed the RT-PCR reads in MiXCR, keeping a single row per CDR3 protein. The data hold 300,000 to 350,000 distinct CDR3 sequences, with roughly 22% observed a single time. Here the sequenced sample was PBMCs from blood, taken about 20 months after vaccination. These receptors came from a man between 50 and 75 years old who received an inactivated influenza vaccine.

In this sample, this clonotype turned up a few times. The genes are TRBV20-1 and TRBJ1-4; maybe TRBD1 (5 bases). Germline CDR1 is DFQATT and CDR2 is SNEGSKA (reference sequence). The CDR3 sequence is 13 residues long. V lost 2 bases, J lost 7 bases, and 11 bases lay in between. The CDR3 coding sequence is TGCAGTGCTAGATACCGGGACGGTGAAAAACTGTTTTTT. It is translated as CSARYRDGEKLFF.

This clonotype was counted between two and nine times. The J gene is TRBJ2-7, the V gene TRBV20-1; TRBD1 might be the D (5 bases). The CDR3 consists of 14 residues. V shed 5 bases and J shed 2 bases, with 16 bases lying between them. Germline CDR1 DFQATT, CDR2 SNEGSKA (reference sequence). The CDR3 protein is CSASTVPKTYEQYF. CDR3 sequence (DNA): TGCAGTGCTTCGACAGTACCAAAAACCTACGAGCAGTACTTC.

The gene calls are TRBV5-1 and TRBJ2-7; 9 bases fit TRBD2. The ends lost 0 bases at V and 4 bases at J; junction bases unmatched: 8. The germline V gene has CDR1 SGHRS and CDR2 YFSETQ. CDR3 length equals 16 residues. In DNA, the CDR3 is TGCGCCAGCAGCTTGGGGGCTAGCGGGGTTTCATACGAGCAGTACTTC. This gives the protein CASSLGASGVSYEQYF.

J is TRBJ2-7 and V is TRBV5-1; the match to TRBD1 covers 12 bases. Germline-derived CDR1 and CDR2 are SGHRS and YFSETQ. CDR3 length: 14 residues. With V trimmed by 5 bases and J by 5 bases, 5 bases remained unmatched. The CDR3 spells CASRTGTGGDEQYF. The CDR3 nucleotides read TGCGCCAGCAGAACCGGGACAGGGGGCGACGAGCAGTACTTC. The whole variable domain, remainder taken from reference TRBV5-1 and TRBJ2-7, is KAGVTQTPRYLIKTRGQQVTLSCSPISGHRSVSWYQQTPGQGLQFLFEYFSETQRNKGNFPGRFSGRQFSNSRSEMNVSTLELGDSALYLCASRTGTGGDEQYFGPGTRLTVT.

There are a few counts of this clonotype. The V and J genes are TRBV4-3 and TRBJ2-2; D is undetermined. The germline V gene has CDR1 LGHNA and CDR2 YSLEER. CDR3 size: 14 residues. Trimming cost V 0 bases and J 9 bases, with 11 bases left between them. CDR3 DNA: TGCGCCAGCAGCCAAGATATCCCCGCCAGGGAGCTGTTTTTT. This sequence encodes CASSQDIPARELFF.

This chain uses TRBV12-3 or TRBV12-4 with TRBJ1-2; 8 bases fit TRBD1. CDR3 length equals 13 residues. The V and J ends lost 6 bases and 4 bases, in that order; junction bases with no gene match: 4. CDR3 residues: CASRSTGAYGYTF. DNA of the CDR3: TGTGCCAGCAGGTCGACAGGGGCCTATGGCTACACCTTC.

With regard to this clonotype: At one of its ends the junction is not consistent with the germline gene, which may arise from a read error. This chain connects TRBV7-2 to TRBJ1-6; 8 bases align to TRBD1. This CDR3 region has 17 residues. Germline lookup yields CDR1 SGHTA and CDR2 FQGNSA. CDR3 residues: CASTYRQGSSYNSPLQF. For the CDR3, the DNA is TGTGCCAGCACCTACCGACAGGGGAGCTCCTATAATTCACCCCTCCAATTT. The whole variable domain, remainder taken from reference TRBV7-2 and TRBJ1-6, is GAGVSQSPSNKVTEKGKDVELRCDPISGHTALYWYRQSLGQGLEFLIYFQGNSAPDKSGLPSDRFSAERTGGSVSTLTIQRTQQEDSAVYLCASTYRQGSSYNSPLQFGNGTRLTVT.

This clonotype is medium-sized in the sample. The gene calls are TRBV3-1 and TRBJ1-4; D is ambiguous. Trimming removed 1 base from V and 0 bases from J, with 6 bases in between. The germline V gene encodes CDR1 LGHDT and CDR2 YNNKEL (reference sequence). The CDR3 covers 15 residues. The CDR3: CASSQGAATNEKLFF. CDR3 DNA sequence: TGTGCCAGCAGCCAAGGAGCGGCAACTAATGAAAAACTGTTTTTT.

V usage is TRBV11-2 and J usage is TRBJ1-1; D is unresolved. Germline loops: CDR1 SGHAT, CDR2 FQNNGV. Trimming cost V 6 bases and J 0 bases, with 14 bases left between them. The CDR3 consists of 15 residues. CDR3 sequence reads: CASSPPGRMNTEAFF. CDR3 nucleotide sequence: TGTGCCAGCAGTCCCCCCGGCAGGATGAACACTGAAGCTTTCTTT.

This chain uses TRBV20-1 with TRBJ2-1, with TRBD2 identical over 16 bases. The CDR3 extends over 14 amino acids. Germline CDR1 DFQATT, CDR2 SNEGSKA (reference sequence). V lost 8 bases, J lost 8 bases, and 6 bases stayed unmatched. CDR3 sequence reads: CSSGTSGRGDEQFF. As DNA, the CDR3 is TGCAGTTCCGGGACTAGCGGGAGGGGGGATGAGCAGTTCTTC.

This clonotype has a handful of counts. The V gene is TRBV6-2 or TRBV6-3, the J gene TRBJ1-2, with D possibly being TRBD1 (6 bases). Germline V CDR1 and CDR2: MNHEY, SVGEGT. V shed 7 bases and J shed 2 bases, with 14 bases lying between them. This CDR3 has 14 amino acids. The CDR3 loop is CASTLRGENYGYTF. The CDR3 nucleotides are TGTGCCAGCACCCTGAGGGGGGAAAACTATGGCTACACCTTC.

V is TRBV20-1 and J is TRBJ1-6; D remains unclear. With 4 bases removed from V and 10 bases from J, the gap between germline ends came to 11 bases. This CDR3 is 12 amino acids long. Germline values: CDR1 DFQATT, CDR2 SNEGSKA (reference sequence). This chain's CDR3 is CSANRGRSPLHF. DNA for the CDR3: TGCAGTGCTAACCGAGGGCGGTCACCCCTCCACTTT.

Only a few counts were recorded for this clonotype. The chain uses TRBV7-6 and TRBJ2-2; D is ambiguous. Trimming took off 7 bases at V and 3 bases at J, with 12 bases between the two ends. The CDR3 is 14 residues long. Germline CDR1 and CDR2: SGHVS and FNYEAQ. DNA of the CDR3: TGTGCCAGCACCCCTTGGGCGGACACCGGGGAGCTGTTTTTT. Its protein product is CASTPWADTGELFF.